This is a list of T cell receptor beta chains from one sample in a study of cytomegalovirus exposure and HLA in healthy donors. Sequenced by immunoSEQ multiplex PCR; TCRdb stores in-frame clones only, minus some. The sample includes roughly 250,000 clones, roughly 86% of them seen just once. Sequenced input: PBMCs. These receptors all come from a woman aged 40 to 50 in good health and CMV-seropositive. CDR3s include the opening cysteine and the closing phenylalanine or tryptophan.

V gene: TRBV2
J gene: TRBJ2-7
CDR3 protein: CASSRGGPYEQYF

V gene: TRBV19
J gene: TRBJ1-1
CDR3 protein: CASSIDHDRARRAFF

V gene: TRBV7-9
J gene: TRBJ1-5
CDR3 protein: CASSLSGDFSNQPQHF

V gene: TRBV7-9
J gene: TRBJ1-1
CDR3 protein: CSSSLLLTRGDTEAFF

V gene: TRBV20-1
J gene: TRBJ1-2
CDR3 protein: CSARGQGAGTF

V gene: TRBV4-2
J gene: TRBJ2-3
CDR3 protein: CASSPPGTDTQYF

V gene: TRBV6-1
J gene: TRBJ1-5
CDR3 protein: CASRTVSNQPQHF

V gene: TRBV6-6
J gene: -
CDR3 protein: CATTGTVAYEQYF

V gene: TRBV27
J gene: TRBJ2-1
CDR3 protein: CASRAGLNEQFF

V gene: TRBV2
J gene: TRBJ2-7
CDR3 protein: CASRLPGTSGRNEQYF

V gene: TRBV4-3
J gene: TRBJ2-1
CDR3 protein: CASSSQGADQFF

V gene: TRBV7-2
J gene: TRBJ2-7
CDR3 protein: CASSLAPGVMYEQYF

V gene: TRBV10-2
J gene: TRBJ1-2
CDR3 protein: CASSADSYSGYTF

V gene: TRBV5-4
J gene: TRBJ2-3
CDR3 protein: CASRGDRGPFSTDTQYF

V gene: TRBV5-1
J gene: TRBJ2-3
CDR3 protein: CASSLPSGTDTQYF

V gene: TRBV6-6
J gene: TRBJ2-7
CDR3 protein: CASSLQGDSLYEQYF

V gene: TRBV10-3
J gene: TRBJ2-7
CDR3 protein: CATSDRTYEQYF

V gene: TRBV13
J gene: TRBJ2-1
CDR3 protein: CASRRTGQGEQFF

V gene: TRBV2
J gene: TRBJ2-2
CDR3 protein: CASLAGTNTGELFF

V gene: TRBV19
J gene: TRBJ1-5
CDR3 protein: CASSTYLKGDNQPQHF

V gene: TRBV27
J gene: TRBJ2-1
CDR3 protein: CASSYTGLAGEERKNEQFF

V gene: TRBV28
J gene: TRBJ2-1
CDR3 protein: CASSRGRGTSGRYMYEQFF

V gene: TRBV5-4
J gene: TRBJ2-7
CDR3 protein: CASSLVRQGANEQYF

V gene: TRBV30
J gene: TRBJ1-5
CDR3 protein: CAWSTGREGSNQPQHF

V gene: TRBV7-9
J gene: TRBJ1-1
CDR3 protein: CASSNTGPGAFF

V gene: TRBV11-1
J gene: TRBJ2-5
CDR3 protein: CASRLSLAGETQYF

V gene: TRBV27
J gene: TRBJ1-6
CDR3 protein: CASSFRQTNLNYNSPLHF

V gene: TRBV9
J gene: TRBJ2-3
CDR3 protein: CASSGRVSTDTQYF

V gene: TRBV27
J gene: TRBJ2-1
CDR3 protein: CASSSLRTSGRDEQFF

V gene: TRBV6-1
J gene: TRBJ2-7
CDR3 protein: CASRTGAYEQYF

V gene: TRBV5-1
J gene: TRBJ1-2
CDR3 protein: CASSLGDRGLGYTF

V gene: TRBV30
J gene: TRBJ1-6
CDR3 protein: CAWSGVQGQNSPLHF

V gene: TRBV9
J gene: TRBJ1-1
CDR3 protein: CASSDPRTGARGEAFF